The 14 T cell receptor beta chains listed next were all sequenced from one sample in a study of T-cell memory formation after mild COVID-19 (dated by TCRdb to the early 2020s). Preparation of the library involved 5' RACE. TCRdb lists the instrument as Illumina NovaSeq 6000. TCRdb ran its own pipeline on the public reads, namely fastp trimming at Q25 and MiXCR clone calling, and kept in-frame beta chains. Every distinct CDR3 protein forms one entry, paired with its most common genes and DNA. This sample comprises 350,000 to 450,000 distinct CDR3 sequences, 13% to 15% of them detected only once. The ten largest account for 20% to 25% of the sample. The sequenced sample consisted of PBMCs or a T cell subset sorted from them (not recorded which). These receptors all stem from a man aged 18 to 30 who had mild COVID-19 (a few samples of this study predate the infection). The sample titles of this study are shuffled in the database, so cell type and time point are left out; the donor was told from shared clones.

A few counts support this clonotype. The V gene is TRBV5-1, the J gene TRBJ2-2; 7 nucleotides align to TRBD1. The ends lost 6 bases at V and 4 bases at J; junction bases unmatched: 9. The CDR3 totals 15 residues. The V gene's germline CDR1 is SGHRS and CDR2 YFSETQ. CDR3 in amino acids: CASNERGRATGELFF. CDR3 in DNA: TGCGCCAGCAATGAAAGGGGGCGCGCCACCGGGGAGCTGTTTTTT.

This clonotype was recorded at least ten times. This sequence joins TRBV14 and TRBJ1-4, with D possibly being TRBD1 (5 bases). The CDR3 spans 19 residues. Germline V gene lookup returns CDR1 SGHDN and CDR2 FVKESK. V gave up 3 bases and J gave up 0 bases, with 20 bases separating them. The CDR3 sequence is CASSQAYGRSRATNEKLFF. CDR3 in DNA: TGTGCCAGCAGCCAGGCCTACGGGCGGTCCAGGGCAACTAATGAAAAACTGTTTTTT.

This clonotype was seen at least ten times. The chain combines TRBV20-1 with TRBJ2-3; D is perhaps TRBD2 (5 bases). The V gene's germline CDR1 is DFQATT and CDR2 SNEGSKA (reference sequence). The CDR3 runs 12 residues. The V and J ends lost 3 bases and 6 bases respectively, with 10 bases between them. This chain's CDR3 is CSASSGSDTQYF. For the CDR3, the DNA is TGCAGTGCTAGCTCGGGGTCTGATACGCAGTATTTT.

This clonotype was counted only a few times. J is TRBJ1-2 and V is TRBV19; D gene unclear. Trimming stripped 6 bases from V and 3 bases from J, with 11 bases between. Per the germline V gene, CDR1 is LNHDA and CDR2 is SQIVND (reference sequence). The CDR3 runs 13 residues. The CDR3 loop is CASSAELHYGYTF. Here the CDR3 DNA reads TGTGCCAGTAGCGCGGAGTTACACTATGGCTACACCTTC. The whole variable domain, remainder taken from reference TRBV19 and TRBJ1-2, is DGGITQSPKYLFRKEGQNVTLSCEQNLNHDAMYWYRQDPGQGLRLIYYSQIVNDFQKGDIAEGYSVSREKKESFPLTVTSAQKNPTAFYLCASSAELHYGYTFGSGTRLTVV.

This clonotype turned up a few times. The V gene is TRBV6-2 or TRBV6-3, the J gene TRBJ2-7, with TRBD1 matching 7 bases. The CDR3 sequence is 14 residues long. Trimming removed 6 bases from V and 7 bases from J; junction bases left unmatched: 12. Germline V CDR1 and CDR2: MNHEY, SVGEGT. The CDR3 DNA reads TGTGCCAGCAGAAAACACGGACAGGTTGGTGAGCAGTACTTC. Amino acid sequence: CASRKHGQVGEQYF.

This clonotype was counted ten times or more. The J gene is TRBJ1-3, the V gene TRBV7-3; unclear D gene. In germline, CDR1 is SGHTA, CDR2 FQGTGA. With 5 bases removed from V and 3 bases from J, the gap between germline ends came to 8 bases. The CDR3 is 13 amino acids. The CDR3 sequence: CASSHDGGNTIYF. In DNA, the CDR3 is TGTGCCAGCAGCCATGACGGTGGAAACACCATATATTTT.

This clonotype was seen at least ten times. The V gene is TRBV20-1, the J gene TRBJ1-5; 7 bases agree with TRBD1. V was clipped by 6 bases and J by 2 bases; unmatched bases: 10. The CDR3 consists of 15 residues. Germline CDR1 is DFQATT and CDR2 is SNEGSKA (reference sequence). CDR3 DNA sequence: TGCAGTGCGAGAAGACAGGGTGTGGGCAATCAGCCCCAGCATTTT. Translating gives CSARRQGVGNQPQHF.

This sequence joins TRBV9 and TRBJ2-5; D possibly corresponds to TRBD2 (7 bases). Trimming removed 0 bases from V and 5 bases from J, with 11 bases in between. The CDR3 totals 14 residues. Germline assignment: CDR1 SGDLS and CDR2 YYNGEE. Written as DNA, the CDR3 is TGTGCCAGCAGCGTAGGGGGGGGCCTGGAGACCCAGTACTTC. This encodes CASSVGGGLETQYF.

This clonotype was seen many times. As DNA, the CDR3 is TGCGCCAGCAGCTTGAATTTTGACGGGGAGCTGTTTTTT. Its translation is CASSLNFDGELFF. V is TRBV5-1 and J is TRBJ2-2; D ambiguous. V lost 1 base to trimming and J lost 7 bases, with 8 bases between them. The germline gives CDR1 SGHRS, CDR2 YFSETQ. This CDR3 region has 13 residues.

This sequence joins TRBV27 and TRBJ2-6; the D is unclear. Trimming shortened V by 6 bases and J by 2 bases, and 5 bases separated the two germline ends. Germline V lookup: CDR1 MNHEY, CDR2 SMNVEV (reference sequence). The CDR3 loop spans 13 amino acids. The CDR3 reads CASRRTGANVLTF. The CDR3 DNA follows: TGTGCCAGCAGGCGGACTGGGGCCAACGTCCTGACTTTC.

This clonotype appeared many times. This chain joins TRBV5-1 and TRBJ1-5; D unresolved. The CDR3 length is 14 residues. Germline V gives CDR1 SGHRS, CDR2 YFSETQ. Between the trimmed V and J ends, which lost 5 bases and 6 bases, there was a span of 15 bases. CDR3 DNA: TGCGCCAGCAGTCCGGAGGGAGGAAGTCAGCCCCAGCATTTT. Protein sequence: CASSPEGGSQPQHF. Filled out from reference TRBV5-1 and TRBJ1-5, the complete variable domain reads KAGVTQTPRYLIKTRGQQVTLSCSPISGHRSVSWYQQTPGQGLQFLFEYFSETQRNKGNFPGRFSGRQFSNSRSEMNVSTLELGDSALYLCASSPEGGSQPQHFGDGTRLSIL.

This rearrangement joins TRBV27 to TRBJ1-1; D may be TRBD1 (6 bases). Germline-derived CDR1 and CDR2 are MNHEY and SMNVEV (reference sequence). The CDR3 consists of 14 residues. V dropped 2 bases and J dropped 7 bases, with 14 bases sitting between them. The CDR3: CASSLGGEWGEAFF. CDR3 nucleotide sequence: TGTGCCAGCAGTTTAGGGGGCGAATGGGGTGAAGCTTTCTTT.

This rearrangement joins TRBV7-8 to TRBJ2-2; 8 bases align to TRBD1. Germline-derived CDR1 and CDR2 are SGHVS and FQNEAQ. The CDR3 consists of 16 residues. The J segment lost 3 bases and the V segment lost 5 bases, leaving 8 bases of the junction unmatched. Here the CDR3 DNA reads TGTGCCAGCAGCAGAAGGGGGACAGGATACACCGGGGAGCTGTTTTTT. Protein: CASSRRGTGYTGELFF. Combining the CDR3 with reference TRBV7-8 and TRBJ2-2 gives the whole variable domain GAGVSQSPRYKVAKRGQDVALRCDPISGHVSLFWYQQALGQGPEFLTYFQNEAQLDKSGLPSDRFFAERPEGSVSTLKIQRTQQEDSAVYLCASSRRGTGYTGELFFGEGSRLTVL.

This clonotype was observed many times. V usage is TRBV11-2 and J usage is TRBJ1-2; 7 bases align to TRBD1. CDR3 length equals 15 residues. Germline-derived CDR1 and CDR2 are SGHAT and FQNNGV. Trimming took 5 bases from V and 1 from J; bases not matched to a gene: 7. CDR3 DNA: TGTGCCAGCAGCCGACTGACAGGGATTAACTATGGCTACACCTTC. Translating gives CASSRLTGINYGYTF.